The entry below describes one T cell receptor beta chain. The antigen is not known. The data derive from a study of PD-1 blockade in classical Hodgkin lymphoma. For the study at large: Patients were dosed intravenously with nivolumab at 3 mg/kg every 2 weeks. Study results and limitations: Patients starting nivolumab under 1 year after ASCT were excluded. TCR diversity rose significantly by C4D1 in CD4+ but not CD8+ cells.

Brentuximab vedotin exposure varied among the patients, all of whom had relapsed after autologous stem cell transplantation. Complete response, partial response or progressive disease was recorded as best response. Clones were read by immunoSEQ multiplex PCR, and TCRdb kept only the in-frame ones, dropping some. The sample gives roughly 100,000 clones, about 89% of which show up once; under 8% is in the top ten. Germline V lookup: CDR1 SEHNR, CDR2 FQNEAQ (reference sequence). The CDR3 runs 19 residues. With V trimmed by 5 bases and J by 1 base, 14 bases remained unmatched. The sequence came from a human donor with classical Hodgkin lymphoma. The chain carries TRBV7-9 and TRBJ2-1; TRBD1 agrees at 10 bases. Sequencing used peripheral blood mononuclear cells (PBMCs), obtained before the second cycle of nivolumab. Here the CDR3 reads CASSPRQGAVLVSYNEQFF. DNA for the CDR3: TGTGCCAGCAGCCCTCGACAGGGGGCTGTCTTGGTGTCCTACAATGAGCAGTTCTTC.